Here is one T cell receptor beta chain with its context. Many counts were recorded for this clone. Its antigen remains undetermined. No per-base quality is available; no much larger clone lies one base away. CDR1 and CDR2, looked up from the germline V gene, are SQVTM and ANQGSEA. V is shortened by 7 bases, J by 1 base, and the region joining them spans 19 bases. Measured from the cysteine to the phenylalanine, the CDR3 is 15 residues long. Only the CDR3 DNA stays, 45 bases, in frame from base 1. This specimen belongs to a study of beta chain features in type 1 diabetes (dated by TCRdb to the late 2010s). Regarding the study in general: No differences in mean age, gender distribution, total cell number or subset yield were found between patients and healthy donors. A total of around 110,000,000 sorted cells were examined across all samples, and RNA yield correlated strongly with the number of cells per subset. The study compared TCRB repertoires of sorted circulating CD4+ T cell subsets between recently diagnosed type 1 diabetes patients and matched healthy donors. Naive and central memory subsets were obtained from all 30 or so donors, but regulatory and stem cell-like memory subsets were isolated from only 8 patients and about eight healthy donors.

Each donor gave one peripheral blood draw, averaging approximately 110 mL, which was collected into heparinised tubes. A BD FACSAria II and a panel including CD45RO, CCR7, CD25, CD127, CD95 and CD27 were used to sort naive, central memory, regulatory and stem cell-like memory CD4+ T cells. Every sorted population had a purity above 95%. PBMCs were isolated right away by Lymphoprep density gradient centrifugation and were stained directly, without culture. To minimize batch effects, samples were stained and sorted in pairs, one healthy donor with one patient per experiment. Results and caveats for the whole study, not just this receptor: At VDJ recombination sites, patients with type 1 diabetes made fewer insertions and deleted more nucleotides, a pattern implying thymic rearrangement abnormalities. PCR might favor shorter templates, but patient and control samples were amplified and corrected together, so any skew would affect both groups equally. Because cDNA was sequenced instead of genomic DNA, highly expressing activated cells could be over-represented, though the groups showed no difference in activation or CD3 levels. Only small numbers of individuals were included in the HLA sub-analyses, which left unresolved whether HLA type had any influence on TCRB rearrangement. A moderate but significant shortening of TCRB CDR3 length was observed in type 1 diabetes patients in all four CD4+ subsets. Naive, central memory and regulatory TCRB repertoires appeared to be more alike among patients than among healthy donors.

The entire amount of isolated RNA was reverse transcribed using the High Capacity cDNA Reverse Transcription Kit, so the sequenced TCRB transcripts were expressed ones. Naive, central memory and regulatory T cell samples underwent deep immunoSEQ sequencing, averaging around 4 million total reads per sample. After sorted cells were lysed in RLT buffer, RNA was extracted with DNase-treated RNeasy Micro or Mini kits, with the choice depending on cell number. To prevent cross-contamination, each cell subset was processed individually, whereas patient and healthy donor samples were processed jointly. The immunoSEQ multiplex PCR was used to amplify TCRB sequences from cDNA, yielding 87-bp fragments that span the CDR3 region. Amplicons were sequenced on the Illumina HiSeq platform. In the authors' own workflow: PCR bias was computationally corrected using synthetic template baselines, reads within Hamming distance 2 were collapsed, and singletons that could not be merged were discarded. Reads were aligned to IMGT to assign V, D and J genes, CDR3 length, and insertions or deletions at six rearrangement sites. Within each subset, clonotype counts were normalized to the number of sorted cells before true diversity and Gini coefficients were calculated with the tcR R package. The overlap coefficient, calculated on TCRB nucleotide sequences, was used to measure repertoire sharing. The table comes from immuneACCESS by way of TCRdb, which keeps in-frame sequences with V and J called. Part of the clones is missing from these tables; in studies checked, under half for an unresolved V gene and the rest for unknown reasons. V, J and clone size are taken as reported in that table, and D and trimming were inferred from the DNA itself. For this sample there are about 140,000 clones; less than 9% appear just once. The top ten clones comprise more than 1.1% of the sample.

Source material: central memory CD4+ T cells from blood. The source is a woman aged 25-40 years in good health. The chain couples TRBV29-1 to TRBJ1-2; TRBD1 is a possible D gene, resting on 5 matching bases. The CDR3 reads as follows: CSANAGGMINYGYTF. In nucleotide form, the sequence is TGCAGCGCTAATGCCGGGGGAATGATTAACTATGGCTACACCTTC. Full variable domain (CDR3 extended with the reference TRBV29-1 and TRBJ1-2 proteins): SAVISQKPSRDICQRGTSLTIQCQVDSQVTMMFWYRQQPGQSLTLIATANQGSEATYESGFVIDKFPISRPNLTFSTLTVSNMSPEDSSIYLCSANAGGMINYGYTFGSGTRLTVV.